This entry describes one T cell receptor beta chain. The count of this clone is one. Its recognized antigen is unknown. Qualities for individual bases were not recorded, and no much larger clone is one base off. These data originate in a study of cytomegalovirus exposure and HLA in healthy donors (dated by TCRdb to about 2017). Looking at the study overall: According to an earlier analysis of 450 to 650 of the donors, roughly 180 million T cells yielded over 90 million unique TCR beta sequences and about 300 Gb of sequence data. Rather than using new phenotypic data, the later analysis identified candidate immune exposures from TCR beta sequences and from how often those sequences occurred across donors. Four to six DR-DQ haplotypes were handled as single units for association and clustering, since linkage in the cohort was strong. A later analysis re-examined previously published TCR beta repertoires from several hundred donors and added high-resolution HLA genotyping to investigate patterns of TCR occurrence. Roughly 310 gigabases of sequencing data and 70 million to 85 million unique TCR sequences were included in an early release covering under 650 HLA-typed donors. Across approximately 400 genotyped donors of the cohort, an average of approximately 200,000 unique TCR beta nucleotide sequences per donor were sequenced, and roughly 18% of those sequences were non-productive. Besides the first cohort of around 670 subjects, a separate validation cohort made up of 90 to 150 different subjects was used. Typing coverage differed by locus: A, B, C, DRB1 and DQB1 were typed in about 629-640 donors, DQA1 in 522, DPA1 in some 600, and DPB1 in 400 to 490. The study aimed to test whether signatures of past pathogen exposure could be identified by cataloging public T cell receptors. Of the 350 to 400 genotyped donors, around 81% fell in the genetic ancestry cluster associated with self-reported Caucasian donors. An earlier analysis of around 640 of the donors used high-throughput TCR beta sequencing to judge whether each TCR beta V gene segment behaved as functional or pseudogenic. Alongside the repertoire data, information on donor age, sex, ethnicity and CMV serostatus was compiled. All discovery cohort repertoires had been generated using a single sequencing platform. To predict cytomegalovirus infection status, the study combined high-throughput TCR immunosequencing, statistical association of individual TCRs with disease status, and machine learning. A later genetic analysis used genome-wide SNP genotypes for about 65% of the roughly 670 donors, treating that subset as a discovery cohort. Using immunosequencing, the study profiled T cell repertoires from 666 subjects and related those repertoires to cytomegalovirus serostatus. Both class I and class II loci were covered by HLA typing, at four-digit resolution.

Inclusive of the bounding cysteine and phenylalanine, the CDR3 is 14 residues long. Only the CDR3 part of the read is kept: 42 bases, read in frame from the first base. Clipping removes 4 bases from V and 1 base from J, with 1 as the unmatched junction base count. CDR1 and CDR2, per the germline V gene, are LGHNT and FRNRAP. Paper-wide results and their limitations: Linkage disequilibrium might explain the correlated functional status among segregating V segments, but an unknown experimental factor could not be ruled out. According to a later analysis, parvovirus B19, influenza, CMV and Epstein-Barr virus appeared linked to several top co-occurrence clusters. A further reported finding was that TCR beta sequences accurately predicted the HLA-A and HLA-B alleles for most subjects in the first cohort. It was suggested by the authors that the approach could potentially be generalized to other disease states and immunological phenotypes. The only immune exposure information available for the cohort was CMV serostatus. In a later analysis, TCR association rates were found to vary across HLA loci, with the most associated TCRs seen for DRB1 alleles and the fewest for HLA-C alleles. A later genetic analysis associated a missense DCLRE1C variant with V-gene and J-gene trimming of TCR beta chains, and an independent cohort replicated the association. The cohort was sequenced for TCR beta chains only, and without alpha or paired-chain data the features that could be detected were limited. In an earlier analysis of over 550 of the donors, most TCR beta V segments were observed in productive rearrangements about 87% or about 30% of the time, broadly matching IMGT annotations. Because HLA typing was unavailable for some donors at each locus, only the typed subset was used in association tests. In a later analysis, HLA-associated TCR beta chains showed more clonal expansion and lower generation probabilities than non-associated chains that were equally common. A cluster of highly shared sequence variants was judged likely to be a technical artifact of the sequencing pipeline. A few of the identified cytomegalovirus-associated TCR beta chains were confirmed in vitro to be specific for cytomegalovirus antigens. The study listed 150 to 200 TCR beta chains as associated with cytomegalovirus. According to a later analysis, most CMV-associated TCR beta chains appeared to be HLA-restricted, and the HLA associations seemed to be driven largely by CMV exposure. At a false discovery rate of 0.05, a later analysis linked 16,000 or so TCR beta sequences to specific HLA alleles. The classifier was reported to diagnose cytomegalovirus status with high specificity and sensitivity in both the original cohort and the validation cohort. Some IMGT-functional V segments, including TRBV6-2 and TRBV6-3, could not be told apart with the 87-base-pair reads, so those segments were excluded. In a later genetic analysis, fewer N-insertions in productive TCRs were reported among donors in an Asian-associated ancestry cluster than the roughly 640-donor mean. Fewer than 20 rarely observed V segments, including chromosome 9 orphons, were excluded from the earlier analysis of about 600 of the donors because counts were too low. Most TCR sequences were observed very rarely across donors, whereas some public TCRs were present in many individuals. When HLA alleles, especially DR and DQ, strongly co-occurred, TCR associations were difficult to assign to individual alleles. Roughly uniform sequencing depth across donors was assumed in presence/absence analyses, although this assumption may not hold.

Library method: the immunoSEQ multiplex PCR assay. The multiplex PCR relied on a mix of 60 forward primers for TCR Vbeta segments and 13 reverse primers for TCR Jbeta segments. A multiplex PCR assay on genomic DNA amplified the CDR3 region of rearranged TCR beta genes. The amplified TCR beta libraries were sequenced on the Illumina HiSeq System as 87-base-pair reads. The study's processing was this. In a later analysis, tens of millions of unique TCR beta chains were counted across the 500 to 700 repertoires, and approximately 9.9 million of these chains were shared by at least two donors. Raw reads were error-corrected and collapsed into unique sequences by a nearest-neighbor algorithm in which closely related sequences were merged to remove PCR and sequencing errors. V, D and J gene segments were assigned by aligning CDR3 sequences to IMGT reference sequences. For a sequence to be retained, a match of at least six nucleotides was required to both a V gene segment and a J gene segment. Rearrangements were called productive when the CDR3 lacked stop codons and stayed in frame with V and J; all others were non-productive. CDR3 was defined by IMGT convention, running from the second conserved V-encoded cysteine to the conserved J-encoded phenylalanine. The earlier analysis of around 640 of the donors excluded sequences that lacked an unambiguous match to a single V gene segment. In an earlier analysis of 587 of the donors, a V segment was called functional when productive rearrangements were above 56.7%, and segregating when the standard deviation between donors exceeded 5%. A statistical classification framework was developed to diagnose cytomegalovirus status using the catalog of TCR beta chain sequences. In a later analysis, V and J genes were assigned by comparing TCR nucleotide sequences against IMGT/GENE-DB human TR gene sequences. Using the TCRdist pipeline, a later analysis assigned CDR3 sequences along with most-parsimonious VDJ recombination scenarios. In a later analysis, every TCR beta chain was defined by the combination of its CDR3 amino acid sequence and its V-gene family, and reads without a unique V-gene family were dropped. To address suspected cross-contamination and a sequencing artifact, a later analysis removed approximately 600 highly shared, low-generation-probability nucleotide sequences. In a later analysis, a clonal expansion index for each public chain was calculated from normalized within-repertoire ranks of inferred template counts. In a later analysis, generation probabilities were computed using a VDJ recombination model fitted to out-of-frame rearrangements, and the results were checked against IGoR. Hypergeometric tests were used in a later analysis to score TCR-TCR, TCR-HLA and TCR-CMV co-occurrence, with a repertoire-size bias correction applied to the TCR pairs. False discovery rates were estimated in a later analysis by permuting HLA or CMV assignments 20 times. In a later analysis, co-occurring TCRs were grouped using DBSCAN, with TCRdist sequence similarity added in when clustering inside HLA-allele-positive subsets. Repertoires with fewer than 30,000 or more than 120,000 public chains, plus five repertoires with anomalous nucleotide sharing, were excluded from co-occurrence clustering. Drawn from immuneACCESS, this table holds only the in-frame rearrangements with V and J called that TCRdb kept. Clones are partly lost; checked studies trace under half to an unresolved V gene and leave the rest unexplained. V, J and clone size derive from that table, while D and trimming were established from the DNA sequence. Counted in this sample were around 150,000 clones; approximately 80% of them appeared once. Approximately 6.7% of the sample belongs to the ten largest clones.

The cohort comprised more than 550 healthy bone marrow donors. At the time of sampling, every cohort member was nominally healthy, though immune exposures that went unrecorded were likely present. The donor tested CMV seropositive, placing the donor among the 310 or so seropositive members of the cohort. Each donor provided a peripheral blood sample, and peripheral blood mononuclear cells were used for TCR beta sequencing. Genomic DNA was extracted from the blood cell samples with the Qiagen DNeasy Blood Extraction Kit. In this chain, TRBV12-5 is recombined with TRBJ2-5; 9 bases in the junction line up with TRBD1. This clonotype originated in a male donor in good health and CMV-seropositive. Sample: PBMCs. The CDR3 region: CASGSTGGQETQYF. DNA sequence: TGTGCTAGTGGTTCGACAGGGGGCCAAGAGACCCAGTACTTC. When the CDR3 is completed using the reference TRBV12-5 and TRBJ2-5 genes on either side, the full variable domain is DARVTQTPRHKVTEMGQEVTMRCQPILGHNTVFWYRQTMMQGLELLAYFRNRAPLDDSGMPKDRFSAEMPDATLATLKIQPSEPRDSAVYFCASGSTGGQETQYFGPGTRLLVL.